This record looks at one T cell receptor beta chain sequence and its context. Sequencing was performed with immunoSEQ multiplex PCR; in TCRdb, only in-frame clones are kept and a portion is missing. The data show approximately 44,000 clones, with 90% seen just once and around 0.7% held by the top ten. The data derive from a study of T cell changes during pregnancy in multiple sclerosis. The specimen was CD4+ T cells from peripheral blood mononuclear cells, collected before pregnancy. This receptor was identified in a female donor with multiple sclerosis, enrolled in a pregnancy study.

CDR3 amino acids: CASSPGQGNYEQYF. The CDR3 bases are TGTGCCAGTAGTCCGGGACAGGGTAACTACGAGCAGTACTTC. The rearrangement joins TRBV19 to TRBJ2-7, with 9 bases matching TRBD1. CDR3 length: 14 residues. Germline V CDR1 and CDR2: LNHDA, SQIVND (reference sequence). Losses at the gene ends were 5 bases for V and 3 bases for J; bases not matched to a gene: 5. Looking up the rest from reference TRBV19 and TRBJ2-7 gives the full variable domain: DGGITQSPKYLFRKEGQNVTLSCEQNLNHDAMYWYRQDPGQGLRLIYYSQIVNDFQKGDIAEGYSVSREKKESFPLTVTSAQKNPTAFYLCASSPGQGNYEQYFGPGTRLTVT.